This TCR beta chain was identified during a study of beta chain features in type 1 diabetes. Broader study findings: The naive, central memory and Treg TCRB repertoires of patients appeared to be more similar to one another than those of healthy donors. Shortening that was moderate but significant affected the TCRB CDR3s of Type 1 diabetes patients in all four CD4+ subsets.

Notes on this clone: Its antigen remains unknown.

The CDR3 loop spans 13 amino acids. V lost 4 bases and J 12 bases, leaving 16 bases between the germline ends. Germline CDR1 and CDR2: MRHNA and SNTAGT. The sequenced template was cDNA made from the entire isolated RNA. TCRdb keeps only in-frame clones here, not all; method: immunoSEQ multiplex PCR. The table records a few hundred thousand clones, about 11% of them present only once. V and J are TRBV6-4 and TRBJ2-1; maybe TRBD1 (6 bases). Sequencing was performed on naive CD4+ T cells from blood. The source is a woman in her thirties in good health. For the CDR3, the DNA is TGTGCCAGCAGTGCCTCCAAGGGGACAATGCAGTTCTTC. Its protein is CASSASKGTMQFF.